One and the same sample provided the 17 T cell receptor beta chains below, sequenced in a study of blood T cell repertoires in COVID-19. Sequencing used immunoSEQ multiplex PCR; TCRdb keeps in-frame clones, though not all of them. The table records more than 200,000 clones, around nine tenths of them present only once. What was sequenced was peripheral blood. The receptors stem from a man older than 75 with acute or convalescent COVID-19.

The rearrangement uses TRBV6-5 and TRBJ2-3; TRBD2 agrees at 7 bases. The CDR3 runs 15 residues. CDR1 is MNHEY and CDR2 is SVGAGI in the germline V gene. V shed 5 bases, J shed 2 bases, and the junction held 7 bases outside the gene matches. In nucleotides, the CDR3 is TGTGCCAGCAGTCGTATAGCGGGTTTCACAGATACGCAGTATTTT. Its translation is CASSRIAGFTDTQYF.

The genes are TRBV29-1 and TRBJ2-1; 8 bases agree with TRBD1. The germline CDR1 and CDR2 sequences are SQVTM and ANQGSEA. The V and J ends lost 8 bases and 10 bases, in that order; junction bases with no gene match: 10. There are 12 residues in the CDR3. CDR3 sequence (DNA): TGCAGCTCTGGACAGGGAATCAGCGAGCAGTTCTTC. Translated, it gives CSSGQGISEQFF.

This chain uses TRBV27 with TRBJ2-7, with D possibly TRBD2 on 5 matching bases. V lost 3 bases and J 4 bases, leaving 10 bases between the germline ends. Germline CDR1 reads MNHEY; CDR2 reads SMNVEV (reference sequence). The CDR3 is made up of 13 amino acids. Here the CDR3 DNA reads TGTGCCAGCAGTTTCCCTGGCGGGTACGAGCAGTACTTC. This sequence encodes CASSFPGGYEQYF.

The chain has TRBV18 and TRBJ1-6; D might be TRBD1 (5 bases). The germline V gene has CDR1 KGHSH and CDR2 LQKENI. V gave up 6 bases and J gave up 6 bases, with 15 bases separating them. The CDR3 is 15 amino acids. The CDR3 nucleotides are TGTGCCAGCTCCCTACAGGCCGAAAGTAATTCACCCCTCCACTTT. Protein product: CASSLQAESNSPLHF. Based on the CDR3 plus reference TRBV18 and TRBJ1-6, the full variable domain is NAGVMQNPRHLVRRRGQEARLRCSPMKGHSHVYWYRQLPEEGLKFMVYLQKENIIDESGMPKERFSAEFPKEGPSILRIQQVVRGDSAAYFCASSLQAESNSPLHFGNGTRLTVT.

J is TRBJ1-3 and V is TRBV18; maybe TRBD1 (5 bases). Trimming shortened V by 2 bases and J by 4 bases, and 9 bases separated the two germline ends. Germline-derived CDR1 and CDR2 are KGHSH and LQKENI. This CDR3 comprises 14 residues. The CDR3 sequence is CASSPAGSGNTIYF. Written as DNA, the CDR3 is TGTGCCAGCTCACCAGCAGGGTCCGGAAACACCATATATTTT. Looking up the rest from reference TRBV18 and TRBJ1-3 gives the full variable domain: NAGVMQNPRHLVRRRGQEARLRCSPMKGHSHVYWYRQLPEEGLKFMVYLQKENIIDESGMPKERFSAEFPKEGPSILRIQQVVRGDSAAYFCASSPAGSGNTIYFGEGSWLTVV.

The gene calls are TRBV5-1 and TRBJ1-3; D call uncertain. Trimming removed 5 bases from V and 2 bases from J, with 11 bases in between. The germline CDR1 and CDR2 sequences are SGHRS and YFSETQ. The CDR3 is 14 residues long. This CDR3 reads CASSGGGTGNTIYF. The DNA for the CDR3 is TGCGCCAGCAGTGGAGGCGGAACTGGAAACACCATATATTTT.

This chain uses TRBV4-3 with TRBJ2-2, with D unresolved. V was shortened by 4 bases and J by 0 bases, with 18 bases between the two germline ends. The germline V gene has CDR1 LGHNA and CDR2 YSLEER. The CDR3 loop spans 18 amino acids. The CDR3: CASSPGVGSYSNTGELFF. The CDR3 region has the DNA TGCGCCAGCAGCCCCGGAGTCGGTTCCTACTCGAACACCGGGGAGCTGTTTTTT.

The chain couples TRBV2 to TRBJ1-5; D unresolved. Germline CDR1 SNHLY, CDR2 FYNNEI. There are 14 residues in the CDR3. V lost 6 bases, J lost 0 bases, and 9 bases lay in between. This CDR3 reads CASSRRGSNQPQHF. The CDR3 region has the DNA TGTGCCAGCAGCCGACGGGGTAGCAATCAGCCCCAGCATTTT.

The chain uses TRBV25-1 and TRBJ1-6, with 7 bases identical to TRBD1. The CDR3 sequence is 16 residues long. In germline, CDR1 is MGHDK, CDR2 SYGVNS. J lost 4 bases, V lost 2 bases, and 5 bases had no gene match. CDR3 amino acids: CASSEQGGSYNSPLHF. The CDR3 region has the DNA TGTGCCAGCAGTGAACAGGGGGGATCTTATAATTCACCCCTCCACTTT.

The rearrangement uses TRBV5-1 and TRBJ2-7; possibly TRBD1 for D (6 bases). Germline loops: CDR1 SGHRS, CDR2 YFSETQ. Trimming stripped 5 bases from V and 2 bases from J, with 11 bases between. CDR3 size: 13 residues. The CDR3 region has the DNA TGCGCCAGCAGTCGGGACACGACCTACGAGCAGTACTTC. Translated: CASSRDTTYEQYF.

V gene TRBV27 combines with J gene TRBJ2-6; TRBD1 might be the D (6 bases). V lost 6 bases and J lost 3, with 15 bases in between. Germline V gene lookup returns CDR1 MNHEY and CDR2 SMNVEV (reference sequence). The length of the CDR3 is 16 residues. CDR3 region: CASRLQGGGGANVLTF. CDR3 in DNA: TGTGCCAGCAGACTACAGGGTGGGGGTGGGGCCAACGTCCTGACTTTC.

The chain links TRBV4-1 to TRBJ1-5, with D maybe TRBD1 (6 bases). Per germline, CDR1 MGHRA and CDR2 YSYEKL. The CDR3 sequence is 21 residues long. The V and J ends lost 1 base and 0 bases respectively, with 25 bases between them. The DNA for the CDR3 is TGCGCCAGCAGCCAAGGAATCAGGGGCACCATCCTATCGGGTAGCAATCAGCCCCAGCATTTT. Amino acid sequence: CASSQGIRGTILSGSNQPQHF.

The rearrangement uses TRBV18 and TRBJ2-7, with TRBD1 matching over 9 bases. The CDR3 runs to 13 residues. Germline CDR1 and CDR2: KGHSH and LQKENI. The V segment lost 5 bases and the J segment 8 bases; nucleotides outside the gene matches: 7. CDR3 sequence: CASSSTGGRQQYF. The CDR3 nucleotides are TGTGCCAGCTCATCTACAGGGGGCCGTCAGCAGTACTTC.

This clone was seen a handful of times. This sequence joins TRBV5-1 and TRBJ2-3; 9 nucleotides line up with TRBD2. Germline trimming cut 5 bases from V and 0 bases from J; bases unmatched to any gene: 10. This CDR3 is 17 amino acids long. Germline loops: CDR1 SGHRS, CDR2 YFSETQ. CDR3 nucleotide sequence: TGCGCCAGCAGGCCCGGGAGCGGGGGGCCAAGCACAGATACGCAGTATTTT. Translated, it gives CASRPGSGGPSTDTQYF.

Here the CDR3 DNA reads TGCGCCAGCAGCCTTCAACTAGCGCGACTGAACACCGGGGAGCTGTTTTTT. This gives the protein CASSLQLARLNTGELFF. V is TRBV5-1 and J is TRBJ2-2, with 7 nucleotides matching TRBD2. The CDR3 spans 17 residues. The ends lost 4 bases at V and 1 base at J; junction bases unmatched: 10. CDR1 and CDR2 (germline): SGHRS, YFSETQ.

Worth noting for this clone: Other DNA variants within this sample encode the same CDR3. V is TRBV7-2 and J is TRBJ2-7; 11 bases fit TRBD1. The CDR3 totals 14 residues. Trimming cost V 4 bases and J 3 bases; bases outside gene matches: 2. CDR1 is SGHTA and CDR2 is FQGNSA in the germline V gene. The CDR3 spells CASSSGTGGYEQYF. As DNA, the CDR3 is TGTGCCAGCAGCTCAGGGACAGGGGGCTACGAGCAGTACTTC.

The chain uses TRBV27 and TRBJ2-1; D may be TRBD2 (6 bases). Germline V lookup: CDR1 MNHEY, CDR2 SMNVEV (reference sequence). The CDR3 sequence is 17 residues long. The ends were cut back, 6 bases at V and 0 bases at J, with 18 bases in the middle. The CDR3 DNA sequence: TGTGCCAGCAGCCCCAATTTAGCGGAATACTCCTACAATGAGCAGTTCTTC. The encoded protein is CASSPNLAEYSYNEQFF.